The entry below gives a single T cell receptor (beta chain) sequence along with its context. TCRdb used MiXCR to reprocess the 5' RACE reads, holding one entry per CDR3 protein. In the table there are 550,000 to 600,000 distinct CDR3 sequences, about 20% of which are singletons. This CDR3 region has 15 residues. Germline V lookup: CDR1 MNHEY, CDR2 SVGAGI. Trimming left V 6 bases short and J 1 base short, with 12 bases between. The data were taken from a study of T-cell memory formation after mild COVID-19. For the study at large: Largely, TCR clusters stayed within a single donor.

This receptor was identified in an adult woman who had mild COVID-19 (a few samples of this study predate the infection). Cell type and time point are not known. Sequencing used PBMCs or a T cell subset sorted from them (not recorded which). The chain has TRBV6-5 and TRBJ2-2; D gene ambiguous. DNA for the CDR3: TGTGCCAGCAGGCAGCTGTCATTGAACACCGGGGAGCTGTTTTTT. It encodes CASRQLSLNTGELFF.